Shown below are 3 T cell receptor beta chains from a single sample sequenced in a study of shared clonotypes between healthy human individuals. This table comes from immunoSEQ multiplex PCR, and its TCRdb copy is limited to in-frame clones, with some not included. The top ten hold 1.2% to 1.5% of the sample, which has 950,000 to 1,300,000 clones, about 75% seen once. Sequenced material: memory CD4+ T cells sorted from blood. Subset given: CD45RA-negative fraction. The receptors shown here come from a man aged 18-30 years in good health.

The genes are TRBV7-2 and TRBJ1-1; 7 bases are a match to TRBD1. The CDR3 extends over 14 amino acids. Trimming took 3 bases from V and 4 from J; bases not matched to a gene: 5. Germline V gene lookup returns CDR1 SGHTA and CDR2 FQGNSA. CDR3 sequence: CASSLSQGSTEAFF. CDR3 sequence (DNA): TGTGCCAGCAGCTTGTCACAGGGGAGCACTGAAGCTTTCTTT.

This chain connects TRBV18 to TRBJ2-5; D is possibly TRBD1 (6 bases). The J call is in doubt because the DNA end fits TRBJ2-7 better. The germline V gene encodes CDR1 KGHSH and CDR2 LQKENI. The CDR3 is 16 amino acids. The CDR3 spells CASSPRGLAGGYEQYF. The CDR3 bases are TGTGCCAGCTCACCCAGGGGTCTCGCCGGTGGGTACGAGCAGTACTTC.

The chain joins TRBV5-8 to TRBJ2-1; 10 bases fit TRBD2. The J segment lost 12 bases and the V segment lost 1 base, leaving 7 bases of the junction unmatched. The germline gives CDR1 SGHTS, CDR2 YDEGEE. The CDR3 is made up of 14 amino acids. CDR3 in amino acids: CASSLTSGVIPQFF. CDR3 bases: TGTGCCAGCAGCTTGACTAGCGGGGTAATCCCGCAGTTCTTC.